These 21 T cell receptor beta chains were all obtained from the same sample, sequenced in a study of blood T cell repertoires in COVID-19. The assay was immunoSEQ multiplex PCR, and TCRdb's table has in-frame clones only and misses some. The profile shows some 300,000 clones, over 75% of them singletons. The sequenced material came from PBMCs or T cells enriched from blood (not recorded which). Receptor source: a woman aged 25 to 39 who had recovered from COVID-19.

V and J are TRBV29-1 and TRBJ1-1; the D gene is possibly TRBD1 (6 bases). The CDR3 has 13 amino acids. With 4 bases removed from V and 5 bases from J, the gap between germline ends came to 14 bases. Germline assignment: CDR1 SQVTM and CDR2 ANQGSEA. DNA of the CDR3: TGCAGCGTTGCGGCACAGGGCGGGACTGAAGCTTTCTTT. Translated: CSVAAQGGTEAFF.

The CDR3 spells CASSPPGQGYNEQFF. The DNA for the CDR3 is TGTGCCAGCAGCCCCCCGGGACAGGGCTACAATGAGCAGTTCTTC. The gene calls are TRBV7-2 and TRBJ2-1; TRBD1 matches at 9 bases. CDR3 length equals 15 residues. Germline-derived CDR1 and CDR2 are SGHTA and FQGNSA. The V gene end was trimmed by 5 bases and the J gene end by 3 bases; junction bases not matched to a gene: 5.

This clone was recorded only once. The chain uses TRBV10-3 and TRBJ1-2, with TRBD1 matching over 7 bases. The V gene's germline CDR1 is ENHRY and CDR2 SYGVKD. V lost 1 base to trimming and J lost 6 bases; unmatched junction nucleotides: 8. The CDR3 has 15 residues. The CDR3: CAISEFVRGWDGYTF. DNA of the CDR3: TGTGCCATCAGTGAGTTCGTCAGGGGGTGGGATGGCTACACCTTC.

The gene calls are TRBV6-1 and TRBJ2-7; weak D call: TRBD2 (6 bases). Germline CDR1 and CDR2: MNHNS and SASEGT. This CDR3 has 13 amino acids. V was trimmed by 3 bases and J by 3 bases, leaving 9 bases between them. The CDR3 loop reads CASSERGGYEQYF. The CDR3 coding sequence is TGTGCCAGCAGTGAGCGGGGCGGCTACGAGCAGTACTTC.

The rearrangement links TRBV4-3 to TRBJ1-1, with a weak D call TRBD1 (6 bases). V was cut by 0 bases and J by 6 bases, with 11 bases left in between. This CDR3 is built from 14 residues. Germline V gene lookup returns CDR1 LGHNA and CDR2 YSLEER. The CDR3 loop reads CASSQDGGLAEAFF. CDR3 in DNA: TGCGCCAGCAGCCAAGATGGGGGCTTGGCTGAAGCTTTCTTT.

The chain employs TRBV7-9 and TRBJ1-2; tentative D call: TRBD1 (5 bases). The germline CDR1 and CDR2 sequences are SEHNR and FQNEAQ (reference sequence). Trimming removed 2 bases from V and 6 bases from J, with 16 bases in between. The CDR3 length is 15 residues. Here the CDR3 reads CASSLMGTSPHGYTF. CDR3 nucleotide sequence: TGTGCCAGCAGCTTAATGGGGACTTCACCGCATGGCTACACCTTC.

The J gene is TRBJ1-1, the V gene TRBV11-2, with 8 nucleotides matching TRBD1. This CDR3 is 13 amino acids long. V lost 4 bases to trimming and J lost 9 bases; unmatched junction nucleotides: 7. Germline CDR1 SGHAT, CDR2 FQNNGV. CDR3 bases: TGTGCCAGCAGCTCGGACAGGGAGGGTCAAGCTTTCTTT. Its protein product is CASSSDREGQAFF.

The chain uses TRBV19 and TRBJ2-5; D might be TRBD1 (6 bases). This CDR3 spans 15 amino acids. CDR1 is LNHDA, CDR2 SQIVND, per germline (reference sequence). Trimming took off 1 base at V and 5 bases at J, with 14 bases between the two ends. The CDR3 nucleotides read TGTGCCAGTAGTATAGGTGGGGGCCTTGCGGAGACCCAGTACTTC. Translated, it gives CASSIGGGLAETQYF.

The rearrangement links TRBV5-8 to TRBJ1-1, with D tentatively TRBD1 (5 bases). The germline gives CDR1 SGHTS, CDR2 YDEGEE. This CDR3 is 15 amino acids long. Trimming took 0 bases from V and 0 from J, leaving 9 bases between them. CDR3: CASSLGWGVNTEAFF. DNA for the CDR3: TGTGCCAGCAGCTTGGGTTGGGGCGTGAACACTGAAGCTTTCTTT.

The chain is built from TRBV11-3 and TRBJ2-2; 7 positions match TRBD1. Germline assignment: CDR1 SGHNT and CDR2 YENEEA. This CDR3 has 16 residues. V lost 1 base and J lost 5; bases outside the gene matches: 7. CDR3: CASSLVTGSPTGELFF. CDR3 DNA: TGTGCCAGCAGCTTAGTGACAGGGAGTCCGACCGGGGAGCTGTTTTTT.

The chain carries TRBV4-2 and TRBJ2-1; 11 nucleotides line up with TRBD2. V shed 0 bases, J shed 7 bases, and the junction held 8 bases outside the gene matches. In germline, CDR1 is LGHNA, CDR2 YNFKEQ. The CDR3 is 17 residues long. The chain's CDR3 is CASSQDIAGGLLNEQFF. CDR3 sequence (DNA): TGTGCCAGCAGCCAAGATATAGCGGGGGGGCTATTGAATGAGCAGTTCTTC.

The CDR3 sequence: CASTRGQNNQPQHF. CDR3 DNA sequence: TGTGCCAGCACCCGAGGACAGAACAATCAGCCCCAGCATTTT. This sequence joins TRBV28 and TRBJ1-5; TRBD1 is a possible D gene (6 bases). Trimming left V 7 bases short and J 3 bases short, with 13 bases between. This CDR3 has 14 amino acids. Germline V gene lookup returns CDR1 MDHEN and CDR2 SYDVKM.

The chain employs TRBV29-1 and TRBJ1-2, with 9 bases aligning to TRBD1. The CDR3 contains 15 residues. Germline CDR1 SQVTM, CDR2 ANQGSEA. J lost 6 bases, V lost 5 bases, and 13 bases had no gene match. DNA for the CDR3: TGCAGCGTTACCAAGCAGAGGACAGGGGAGAATGGCTACACCTTC. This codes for CSVTKQRTGENGYTF.

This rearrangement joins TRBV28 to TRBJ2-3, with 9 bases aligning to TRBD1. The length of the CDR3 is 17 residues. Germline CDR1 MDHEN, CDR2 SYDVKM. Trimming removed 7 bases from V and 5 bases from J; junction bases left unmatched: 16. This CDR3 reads CASTPLRTGVGGDTQYF. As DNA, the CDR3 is TGTGCCAGCACTCCCTTGAGGACAGGGGTCGGTGGAGATACGCAGTATTTT.

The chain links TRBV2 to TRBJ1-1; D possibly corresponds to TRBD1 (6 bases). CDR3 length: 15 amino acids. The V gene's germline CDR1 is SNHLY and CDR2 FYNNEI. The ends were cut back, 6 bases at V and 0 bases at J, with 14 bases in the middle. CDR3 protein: CASSLNRVMNTEAFF. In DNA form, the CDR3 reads TGTGCCAGCAGCCTCAACAGGGTCATGAACACTGAAGCTTTCTTT.

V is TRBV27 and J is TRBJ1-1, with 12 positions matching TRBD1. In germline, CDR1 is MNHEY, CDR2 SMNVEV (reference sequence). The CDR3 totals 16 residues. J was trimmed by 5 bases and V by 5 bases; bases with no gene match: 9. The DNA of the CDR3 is TGTGCCAGCAGTGTAGGGACAGGGGGCTCGTTTACTGAAGCTTTCTTT. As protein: CASSVGTGGSFTEAFF.

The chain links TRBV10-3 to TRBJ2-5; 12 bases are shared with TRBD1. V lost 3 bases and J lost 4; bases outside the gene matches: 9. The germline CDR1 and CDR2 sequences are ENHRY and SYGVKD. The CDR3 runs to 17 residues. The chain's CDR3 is CAISDFVGQGAGETQYF. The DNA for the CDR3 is TGTGCCATCAGTGATTTCGTGGGACAGGGGGCGGGAGAGACCCAGTACTTC.

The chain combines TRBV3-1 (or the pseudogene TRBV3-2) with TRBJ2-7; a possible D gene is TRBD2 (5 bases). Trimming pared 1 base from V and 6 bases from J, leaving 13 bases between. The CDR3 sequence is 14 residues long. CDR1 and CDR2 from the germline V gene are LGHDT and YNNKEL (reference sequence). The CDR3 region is CASSQVEGGREQYF. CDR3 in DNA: TGTGCCAGCAGCCAAGTAGAAGGAGGTCGCGAGCAGTACTTC.

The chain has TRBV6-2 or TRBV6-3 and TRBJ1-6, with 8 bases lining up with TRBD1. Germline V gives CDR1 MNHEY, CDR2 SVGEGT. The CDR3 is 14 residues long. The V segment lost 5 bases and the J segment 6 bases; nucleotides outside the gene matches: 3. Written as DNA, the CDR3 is TGTGCCAGCAGTCCCGGACAGGGTAATTCACCCCTCCACTTT. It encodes CASSPGQGNSPLHF.

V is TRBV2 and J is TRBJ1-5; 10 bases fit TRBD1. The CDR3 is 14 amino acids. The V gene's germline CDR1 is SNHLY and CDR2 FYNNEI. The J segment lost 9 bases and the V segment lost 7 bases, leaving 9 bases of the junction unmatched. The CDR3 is CASTLGQGSRPQHF. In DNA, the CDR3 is TGTGCCAGCACTCTGGGACAGGGGAGTCGGCCCCAGCATTTT.

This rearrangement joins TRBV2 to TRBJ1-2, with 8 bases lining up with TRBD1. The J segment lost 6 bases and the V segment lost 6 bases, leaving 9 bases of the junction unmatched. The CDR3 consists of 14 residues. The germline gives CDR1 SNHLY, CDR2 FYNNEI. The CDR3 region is CASREDRDRDGYTF. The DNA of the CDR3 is TGTGCCAGCAGGGAGGACAGGGATCGAGATGGCTACACCTTC.